This TCR beta chain emerged from a study of blood T cell repertoires in COVID-19. Study at large: T cells, B-cell-depleted T cells, or PBMCs supplied cDNA or gDNA.

The CDR3 runs to 15 residues. Germline V gives CDR1 SNHLY, CDR2 FYNNEI. The ends lost 6 bases at V and 3 bases at J; junction bases unmatched: 5. Clones were sequenced by immunoSEQ multiplex PCR, and TCRdb holds only the in-frame ones, with some missing. Here the sample spans some 100,000 clones, roughly 92% being singletons. V usage is TRBV2 and J usage is TRBJ2-1; 10 nucleotides align to TRBD2. Sequenced sample: peripheral blood. This TCR was recovered from a man aged 60 to 75 with acute or convalescent COVID-19. The CDR3 DNA follows: TGTGCCAGCAGGGAGCGGGAGGGCAACTACAATGAGCAGTTCTTC. This translates into CASREREGNYNEQFF.